This note documents a single T cell receptor beta chain sequence. What it recognizes is unknown. A read error may account for a junction end that differs from germline. The sample holds other DNA sequences that translate to the same CDR3. This CDR3 is built from 13 residues. Per germline, CDR1 SEHNR and CDR2 FQNEAQ (reference sequence). The data were taken from a study of cytomegalovirus exposure and HLA in healthy donors. Study observations and caveats: It was confirmed in vitro that three of the CMV-associated chains were specific for CMV antigens. A list of approximately 160 TCR beta chains associated with cytomegalovirus was given.

The study ran its PCR with 60 Vbeta and 13 Jbeta primers. Method: immunoSEQ multiplex PCR; TCRdb's copy keeps in-frame clones and lacks some. The table lists fewer than 250,000 clones, more than 60% of them singletons, with approximately 2% in the top ten. The chain joins TRBV7-9 to TRBJ2-1; no firm D call. This receptor was obtained from a woman aged 25 to 45 in good health and CMV-seropositive. Sequencing was done on a sample of PBMCs. The CDR3 here is CASAPGSYNEQFF. The CDR3 DNA follows: TGCGCCAGCGCCCCGGGCTCCTACAATGAGCAGTTCTTC.